Listed below are T cell receptor beta chains from one sample, sequenced in a study of radiotherapy plus CTLA-4 blockade in lung cancer. The table came from immunoSEQ multiplex PCR; TCRdb's copy has only in-frame clones and leaves some out. Here the sample spans about 62,000 clones, roughly 76% being singletons. Sequenced material: peripheral blood, taken from a patient treated with radiotherapy plus ipilimumab. The receptors were sampled from a human donor with non-small cell lung cancer who had a complete response to radiotherapy plus ipilimumab. The CDR3 runs from the conserved cysteine through the conserved F or W. D genes are given only for firm matches. Clone size is shown for a subset of rows, as once, few, many or a class of expanded clone.

NA,14,once,TRBV19,TRBJ2-3,CASRTELSTDTQYF,TGTGCCAGCAGGACAGAGCTGAGCACAGATACGCAGTATTTT
TRBD1,15,NA,TRBV5-1,TRBJ2-2,CASSLGTGNTGELFF,TGCGCCAGCAGCCTCGGGACAGGGAACACCGGGGAGCTGTTTTTT
NA,14,NA,TRBV10-1,TRBJ1-2,CASSESGRADGYTF,TGCGCCAGCAGTGAGTCGGGCAGGGCTGATGGCTACACCTTC
NA,15,NA,TRBV28,TRBJ2-4,CASSWAGVAKNIQYF,TGTGCCAGCAGTTGGGCCGGGGTAGCCAAAAACATTCAGTACTTC
NA,13,once,TRBV6-5,TRBJ2-7,CATVSTVSYEQYF,TGTGCCACCGTCTCTACCGTGAGCTACGAGCAGTACTTC
NA,16,few,TRBV7-9,TRBJ2-3,CASSAGLLGLVNTQYF,TGTGCCAGCAGCGCAGGACTGCTGGGCTTGGTGAATACGCAGTATTTT
TRBD1,15,NA,TRBV18,TRBJ1-6,CASSPLGTGNPPLHF,TGTGCCAGCTCACCACTGGGGACAGGGAATCCACCCCTCCACTTT
NA,14,NA,TRBV6-5,TRBJ1-2,CASSRQQRNYGYTF,TGTGCCAGCAGCCGACAGCAGAGAAACTATGGCTACACCTTC
TRBD2,17,few,TRBV9,TRBJ2-1,CASSVDKMSGGANEQFF,TGTGCCAGCAGCGTAGATAAAATGAGCGGGGGGGCGAATGAGCAGTTCTTC
NA,16,few,TRBV10-3,TRBJ2-7,CAISESSGGSSYEQYF,TGTGCCATCAGTGAGTCGAGCGGAGGCTCTTCCTACGAGCAGTACTTC
NA,13,NA,TRBV6-4,TRBJ2-3,CASSQSAADTQYF,TGTGCCAGCAGTCAATCAGCGGCAGATACGCAGTATTTT
NA,16,NA,TRBV4-1,TRBJ2-3,CASSPRGAIPLDTQYF,TGCGCCAGCAGCCCACGGGGGGCGATTCCTCTGGATACGCAGTATTTT
NA,15,NA,TRBV5-1,TRBJ2-1,CASSPPGATSHEQFF,TGCGCCAGCAGCCCACCAGGGGCCACCTCCCATGAGCAGTTCTTC
NA,14,NA,TRBV5-6,TRBJ1-1,CASSWARSDTEAFF,TGTGCCAGCAGCTGGGCAAGGTCGGACACTGAAGCTTTCTTT
TRBD2,15,few,TRBV28,TRBJ2-3,CASSVGTSGSYTQYF,TGTGCCAGCAGTGTGGGGACTAGCGGGAGTTACACGCAGTATTTT
TRBD2,16,NA,TRBV7-9,TRBJ2-2,CASSFPSGRVTGELFF,TGTGCCAGCAGCTTCCCTAGCGGGAGGGTTACCGGGGAGCTGTTTTTT